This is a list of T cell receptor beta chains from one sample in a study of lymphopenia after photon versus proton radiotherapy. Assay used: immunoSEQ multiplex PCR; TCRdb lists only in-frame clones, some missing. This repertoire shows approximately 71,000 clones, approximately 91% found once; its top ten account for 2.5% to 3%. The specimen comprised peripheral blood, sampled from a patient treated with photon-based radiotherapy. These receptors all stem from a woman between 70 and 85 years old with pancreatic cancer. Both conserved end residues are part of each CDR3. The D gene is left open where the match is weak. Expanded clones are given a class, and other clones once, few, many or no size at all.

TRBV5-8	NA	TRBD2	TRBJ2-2	TGTGCCAGCAGCCCCCTCGGGGGGAAGGTCGCCGGGGAGCTGTTTTTT	CASSPLGGKVAGELFF
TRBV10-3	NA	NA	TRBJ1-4	TGTGCCATCAGGGGGGACCGCGGGGAAAAACTGTTTTTT	CAIRGDRGEKLFF
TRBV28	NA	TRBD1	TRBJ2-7	TGTGCCAGCAGTTTGTACGGACAGGGCAACTCCTACGAGCAGTACTTC	CASSLYGQGNSYEQYF
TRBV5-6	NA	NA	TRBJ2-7	TGTGCCAGCAGCTCCCTCTCCTTCGGACCGGCCTACGAGCAGTACTTC	CASSSLSFGPAYEQYF
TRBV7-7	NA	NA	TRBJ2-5	TGTGCTAGCAGCTTGGGGATCACTAGTCAGGAGACCCAGTACTTC	CASSLGITSQETQYF
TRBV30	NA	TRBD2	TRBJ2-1	TGTGCCTGGAGTTTCGCGGGGGGACGTCAGTACAATGAGCAGTTCTTC	CAWSFAGGRQYNEQFF
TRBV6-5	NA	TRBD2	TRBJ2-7	TGTGCCGCCACTCCGGGGACTAACTCCTACGAGCAGTACTTC	CAATPGTNSYEQYF
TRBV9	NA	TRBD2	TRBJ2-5	TGTGCCAGCAGCGTCACTAGCGGGAGTCGAGAGACCCAGTACTTC	CASSVTSGSRETQYF
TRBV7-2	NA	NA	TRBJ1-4	TGTGCCAGCAGCTTAGTGAGCCCCCCATATGAAAAACTGTTTTTT	CASSLVSPPYEKLFF
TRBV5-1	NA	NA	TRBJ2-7	TGCGCCAGCAGCTTGGACAACGGAGAGCAGTACTTC	CASSLDNGEQYF
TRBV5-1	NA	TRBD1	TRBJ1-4	TGCGCCAGCAGCTTGGCGGGACAGGAGAATGAAAAACTGTTTTTT	CASSLAGQENEKLFF
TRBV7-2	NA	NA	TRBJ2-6	TGTGCCAGCAGCTTAGCTCAGCCCCCGGGCGTTGGGGCCAACGTCCTGACTTTC	CASSLAQPPGVGANVLTF
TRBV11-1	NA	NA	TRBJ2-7	TGTGCCAGCAGCGTCCGGCTCGGGCCCGCGTACGAGCAGTACTTC	CASSVRLGPAYEQYF
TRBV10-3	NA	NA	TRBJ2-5	TGTGCCATCAGTGAGTCAAGGGCAAGCCAAGAGACCCAGTACTTC	CAISESRASQETQYF
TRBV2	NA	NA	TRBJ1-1	TGTGCCAGCAGGAGGGATAGGGGCACCCAAAGGACTGAAGCTTTCTTT	CASRRDRGTQRTEAFF
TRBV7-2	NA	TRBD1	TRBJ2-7	TGTGCCAGCAGCTTAGAGTGGGACAGGGGCGAGCAGTACTTC	CASSLEWDRGEQYF
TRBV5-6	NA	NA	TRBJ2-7	TGTGCCAGCAGCTTCACGGCAGGGGCTACCTACGAGCAGTACTTC	CASSFTAGATYEQYF
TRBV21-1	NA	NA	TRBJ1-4	TGTGCCAGCAGCAAAGGGGCCAGAACTAATGAAAAACTGTTTTTT	CASSKGARTNEKLFF
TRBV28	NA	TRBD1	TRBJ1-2	TGTGCCAGCAGAACAGGGGCCACTAACTATGGCTACACCTTC	CASRTGATNYGYTF
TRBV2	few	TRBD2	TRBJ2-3	TGTGCCAGCAGTGATGCCAGCGGGAGAGCGGCAGATACGCAGTATTTT	CASSDASGRAADTQYF
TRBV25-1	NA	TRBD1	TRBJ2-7	TGTGCCAGCAGTGCCCTGTACAGGGGTAACCACGAGCAGTACTTC	CASSALYRGNHEQYF
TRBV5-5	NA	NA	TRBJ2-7	TGCGCCAGCAGCCAAGACGGGGTCCGGGGCGAGCAGTACTTC	CASSQDGVRGEQYF
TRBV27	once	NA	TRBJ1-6	TGTGCCAGCAGTTTAGAAGGCAGTCCCCATTCACCCCTCCACTTT	CASSLEGSPHSPLHF
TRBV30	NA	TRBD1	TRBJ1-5	TGTGCCTGGAGTGTGGGACAGGGTAGCAATCAGCCCCAGCATTTT	CAWSVGQGSNQPQHF
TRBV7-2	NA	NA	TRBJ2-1	TGTGCCAGCAGCCCAAGCCCTAATGAGCAGTTCTTC	CASSPSPNEQFF
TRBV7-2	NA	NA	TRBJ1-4	TGTGCCAGCAGCCGAGCGCGGCGGACGCGAGACTCTAATGAAAAACTGTTTTTT	CASSRARRTRDSNEKLFF
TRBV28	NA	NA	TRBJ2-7	TGTGCCAGCAGTTTACCGACAGCCCCACGGGTCGAGCAGTACTTC	CASSLPTAPRVEQYF
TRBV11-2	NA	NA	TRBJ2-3	TGTGCCAGCAGCTTTGGTGCGTCATCCCGGAGCACAGATACGCAGTATTTT	CASSFGASSRSTDTQYF
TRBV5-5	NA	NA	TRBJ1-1	TGTGCCCCCCATCTCAGTGAAGGGCCTGAAGCTTTCTTT	CAPHLSEGPEAFF
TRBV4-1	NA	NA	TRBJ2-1	TGCGCCAGCAGCCAAGGCCTAGCGACGGCTGAGCAGTTCTTC	CASSQGLATAEQFF
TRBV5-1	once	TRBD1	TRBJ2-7	TGCGCCAGCAGCTTGGCCCGGGACAGGGTCTACGAGCAGTACTTC	CASSLARDRVYEQYF
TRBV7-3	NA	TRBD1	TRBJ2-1	TGTGCCAGCAGCTTTGACAGGGGCTCCTACAATGAGCAGTTCTTC	CASSFDRGSYNEQFF
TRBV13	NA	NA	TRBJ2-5	TGTGCCAGCAGCTTAGCGGGAGTTGGGGAGACCCAGTACTTC	CASSLAGVGETQYF
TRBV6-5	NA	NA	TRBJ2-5	TGTGCCAGCAGTTACTCCCCGACAGCCCAAGAGACCCAGTACTTC	CASSYSPTAQETQYF
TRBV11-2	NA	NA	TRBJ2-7	TGTGCCAGCAGCGTCACGGGACTCCCTCCATACGAGCAGTACTTC	CASSVTGLPPYEQYF
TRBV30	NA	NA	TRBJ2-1	TGTGCCTGGAGTGTACCCAATGAGCAGTTCTTC	CAWSVPNEQFF
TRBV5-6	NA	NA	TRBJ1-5	TGTGCCAGCAGCTTATACGGCGGGGTAGAGGGCCAGCCCCAGCATTTT	CASSLYGGVEGQPQHF
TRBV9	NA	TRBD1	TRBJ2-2	TGTGCCAGCAGCCCCAACGACAGGGGGCTGAGCACCGGGGAGCTGTTTTTT	CASSPNDRGLSTGELFF
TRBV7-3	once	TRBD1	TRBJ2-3	TGTGCCAGCAGCCCGGGGACAGCGGCGGATACGCAGTATTTT	CASSPGTAADTQYF
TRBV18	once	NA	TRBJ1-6	TGTGCCAGCTCACCAATCAGCTCCTATAATTCACCCCTCCACTTT	CASSPISSYNSPLHF
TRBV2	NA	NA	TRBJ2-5	TGTGCCAGTGACAGGGAAGGGAGGGAGACCCAGTACTTC	CASDREGRETQYF